The 13 T cell receptor beta chains presented below share a single source sample, sequenced in a study of blood T cell repertoires in COVID-19. TCRdb's table, derived via immunoSEQ multiplex PCR, lists solely in-frame clones and lacks some. The sample lists about 270,000 clones; 80% to 90% were seen once. The sequencing sample was made of PBMCs or T cells enriched from blood (not recorded which). The receptors shown here come from a woman between 18 and 29 years old who had recovered from COVID-19.

The CDR3 nucleotides read TGTGCCAGCAGCTTAGTTATCTCCTCAGGGGAGCAGTACTTC. The encoded protein is CASSLVISSGEQYF. This chain joins TRBV7-8 and TRBJ2-7; D is possibly TRBD1 (5 bases). This CDR3 region has 14 residues. The germline gives CDR1 SGHVS, CDR2 FQNEAQ. The V and J ends lost 1 base and 7 bases respectively, with 14 bases between them.

As DNA, the CDR3 is TGTGCCAGCAGCTCCACACCACGGACAGAGAACACTGAAGCTTTCTTT. Translated: CASSSTPRTENTEAFF. This chain uses TRBV5-5 with TRBJ1-1; D possibly corresponds to TRBD1 (6 bases). Germline lookup yields CDR1 SGHKS and CDR2 YYEKEE (reference sequence). This CDR3 has 16 residues. V lost 3 bases, J lost 1 base, and 16 bases lay in between.

The gene calls are TRBV5-1 and TRBJ2-7, with D perhaps TRBD2 (6 bases). V gave up 4 bases and J gave up 5 bases, with 13 bases separating them. The CDR3 sequence is 13 residues long. CDR1 SGHRS and CDR2 YFSETQ come from the germline V gene. CDR3 in amino acids: CASSRGDADEQYF. The DNA for the CDR3 is TGCGCCAGCAGCCGCGGGGATGCGGACGAGCAGTACTTC.

Here the CDR3 DNA reads TGTGCCAGCAGCGTAGAAACACATGGCTACACCTTC. It translates to CASSVETHGYTF. V gene TRBV9 combines with J gene TRBJ1-2; D not certain. V lost 0 bases and J lost 6, with 6 bases in between. Germline V gives CDR1 SGDLS, CDR2 YYNGEE. The CDR3 contains 12 residues.

This chain joins TRBV6-5 and TRBJ2-2, with unresolved D. From germline, CDR1 is MNHEY and CDR2 SVGAGI. The CDR3 has 13 residues. The germline V and J ends were trimmed by 6 bases and 3 bases, with 8 bases remaining between them. CDR3 loop: CASSHRDTGELFF. CDR3 DNA: TGTGCCAGCAGCCACAGAGACACCGGGGAGCTGTTTTTT.

V and J are TRBV2 and TRBJ2-3; 9 bases are shared with TRBD2. Unmatched junction bases numbered 11, after V lost 6 bases and J lost 4 bases. Germline CDR1 reads SNHLY; CDR2 reads FYNNEI. This CDR3 comprises 16 residues. The chain's CDR3 is CASRERGATMADTQYF. In DNA form, the CDR3 reads TGTGCCAGCAGGGAGCGGGGGGCAACGATGGCAGATACGCAGTATTTT.

V is TRBV6-5 and J is TRBJ2-5; no clear D. V dropped 4 bases and J dropped 2 bases, with 8 bases sitting between them. In germline, CDR1 is MNHEY, CDR2 SVGAGI. CDR3 size: 13 residues. The CDR3 loop reads CASSSSLQETQYF. DNA for the CDR3: TGTGCCAGCAGTTCGTCCTTGCAAGAGACCCAGTACTTC.

The chain links TRBV7-8 to TRBJ2-7; D may be TRBD2 (6 bases). CDR1 and CDR2 (germline): SGHVS, FQNEAQ. This CDR3 is built from 14 residues. Trimming took 5 bases from V and 3 from J, leaving 14 bases between them. The CDR3 nucleotides read TGTGCCAGCAGCACCGGACGGGGGTTCTACGAGCAGTACTTC. Amino acid sequence: CASSTGRGFYEQYF.

The chain joins TRBV7-3 to TRBJ2-6; perhaps TRBD2 as D (5 bases). Trimming cost V 2 bases and J 0 bases, with 8 bases left between them. The CDR3 consists of 16 residues. Germline V gives CDR1 SGHTA, CDR2 FQGTGA. In DNA, the CDR3 is TGTGCCAGCAGCTTATTTGGACTCTCTGGGGCCAACGTCCTGACTTTC. It encodes CASSLFGLSGANVLTF.

The V and J genes are TRBV7-6 and TRBJ2-1; 8 bases are shared with TRBD2. V dropped 2 bases and J dropped 3; count of bases not matched to a gene: 6. Germline V lookup: CDR1 SGHVS, CDR2 FNYEAQ. The CDR3 spans 16 residues. The CDR3 nucleotides are TGTGCCAGCAGCTTACAAGGGGGACTAGTCTACAATGAGCAGTTCTTC. It specifies CASSLQGGLVYNEQFF.

This sequence joins TRBV5-1 and TRBJ2-1, with 7 bases aligning to TRBD1. Unmatched junction bases numbered 11, after V lost 1 base and J lost 10 bases. CDR3 length: 15 residues. The germline CDR1 and CDR2 sequences are SGHRS and YFSETQ. The CDR3, as DNA: TGCGCCAGCAGCTTGAATGCCGGGACAGAAGGCGAGCAGTTCTTC. This gives the protein CASSLNAGTEGEQFF.

The chain combines TRBV3-1 (or the pseudogene TRBV3-2) with TRBJ1-2; possible D gene TRBD1, 6 bases. The ends were cut back, 2 bases at V and 2 bases at J, with 9 bases in the middle. The CDR3 has 14 amino acids. Germline CDR1 reads LGHDT; CDR2 reads YNNKEL (reference sequence). CDR3 sequence: CASSQMTGNYGYTF. In nucleotides, the CDR3 is TGTGCCAGCAGCCAAATGACAGGCAACTATGGCTACACCTTC.

The chain combines TRBV5-1 with TRBJ2-1; 10 nucleotides agree with TRBD1. The CDR3 covers 16 residues. The junction had 10 bases not matched to a gene; V was cut back by 6 bases and J by 4 bases. The V gene's germline CDR1 is SGHRS and CDR2 YFSETQ. DNA of the CDR3: TGCGCCAGCACCCTGGGGAGGACAGGGGGATACAATGAGCAGTTCTTC. Translating gives CASTLGRTGGYNEQFF.